Described below is a single T cell receptor (beta chain) sequence and its context. Which antigen it targets is not known. It has no much larger one-base neighbor in the sample; base qualities were not kept. During the collection period, no infections or other immune events were recorded for the healthy donors. To calibrate time-dependent variance in a beta-binomial model of T-cell clone differential abundance, blood repertoires from healthy donors were used as a training cohort. The training cohort was composed of roughly ten healthy donors, 3 female and 7 male. Donor ages ranged from 29 to 64 years, with an average of around 43 years. Whole blood was collected from each healthy donor at three time points spaced two weeks apart and obtained from a commercial supplier. For immunosequencing, genomic DNA was extracted from unsorted whole blood. From its cysteine to its phenylalanine, the CDR3 spans 13 amino acids. Just CDR3 DNA is preserved here, 39 bases in frame from base 1. The germline V gene specifies SGHDN as CDR1 and FVKESK as CDR2. V is cut by 1 base and J by 10 bases, and the space between the germline ends is 10 bases.

The data were taken from a study of identifying expanded T cells in peripheral blood (dated by TCRdb to about 2019). About the study as a whole: Technical replicates were generated by sequencing separate aliquots of the same genomic DNA pool, and four replicates were compared pairwise. Results and caveats for the whole study, not just this receptor: The binomial model flagged about 1.2 differentially abundant clones between technical replicates, compared with approximately 16 over about two weeks and roughly 19 over approximately four weeks. Across all healthy donors, variance in clone template counts between two-week samples was found to increase significantly with total template count. The beta-binomial model significantly reduced the number of clones called differentially abundant and the false-positive rate across all healthy-donor time intervals. The authors expected that over much longer intervals, such as months to years, biological variance in healthy repertoires might increase even further.

The immunoSEQ Assay, which uses bias-controlled multiplex PCR amplification of genomic DNA, was used to profile TCRbeta CDR3 regions. The original methods were these. To quantify the absolute abundance of each unique TCRbeta CDR3 region, the sequences were collapsed and filtered. Differential abundance was tested with two models: a binomial (Fisher-equivalent) model and a beta-binomial model that adds time-dependent variance fitted from healthy donors. Clones with fewer than 5 combined templates were removed, and differential abundance was called for clones with a Benjamini-Hochberg FDR below 0.01. Using the form v = (b*log(k)+a)^2, the beta-binomial variance was modeled as a function of the total template count across the two samples. This is the immuneACCESS table as TCRdb keeps it, with only in-frame sequences that have V and J called. A part of the clones is gone; compared with another copy, unresolved V genes explain less than half, and the rest is unexplained. V, J and clone size derive from that table, while D and trimming were established from the DNA sequence. The sample table lists 100,000 to 110,000 clones, approximately 89% of them with a count of one. The leading ten clones occupy about 6% of the sample.

This clonotype was obtained from a person aged 18 to 75 in good health. Sequenced sample: blood. The rearrangement joined TRBV14 to TRBJ1-4; the D gene identity is not certain. DNA sequence: TGTGCCAGCAGCCAAGGAGCCGGGAGAAAACTGTTTTTT. It specifies CASSQGAGRKLFF.